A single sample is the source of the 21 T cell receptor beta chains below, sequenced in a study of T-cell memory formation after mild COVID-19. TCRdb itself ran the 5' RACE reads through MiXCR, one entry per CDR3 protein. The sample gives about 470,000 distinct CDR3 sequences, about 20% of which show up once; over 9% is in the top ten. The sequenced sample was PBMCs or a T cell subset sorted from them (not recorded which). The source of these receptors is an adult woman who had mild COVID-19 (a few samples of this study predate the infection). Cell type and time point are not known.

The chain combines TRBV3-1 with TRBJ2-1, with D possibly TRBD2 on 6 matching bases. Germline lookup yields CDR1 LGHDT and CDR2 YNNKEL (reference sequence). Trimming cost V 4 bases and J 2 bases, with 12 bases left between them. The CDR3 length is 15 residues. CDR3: CASSPGRLAYNEQFF. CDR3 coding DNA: TGTGCCAGCAGCCCCGGTAGACTAGCCTACAATGAGCAGTTCTTC.

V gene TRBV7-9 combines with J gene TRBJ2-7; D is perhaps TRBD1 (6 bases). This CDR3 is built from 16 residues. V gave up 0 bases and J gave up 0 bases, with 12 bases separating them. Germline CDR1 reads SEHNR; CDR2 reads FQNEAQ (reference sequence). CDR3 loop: CASSLAGGQTSYEQYF. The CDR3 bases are TGTGCCAGCAGCTTAGCAGGTGGACAGACCTCCTACGAGCAGTACTTC.

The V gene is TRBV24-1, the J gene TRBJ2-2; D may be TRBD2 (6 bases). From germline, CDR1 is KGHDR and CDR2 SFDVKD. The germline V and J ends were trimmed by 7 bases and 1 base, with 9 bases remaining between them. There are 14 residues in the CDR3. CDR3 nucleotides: TGTGCCACCAGGACGCGGGGGAACACCGGGGAGCTGTTTTTT. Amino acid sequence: CATRTRGNTGELFF.

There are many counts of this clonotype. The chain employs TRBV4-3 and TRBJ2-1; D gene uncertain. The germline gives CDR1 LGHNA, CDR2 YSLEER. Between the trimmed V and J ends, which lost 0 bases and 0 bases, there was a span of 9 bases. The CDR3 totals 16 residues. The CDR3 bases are TGCGCCAGCAGCCAAGAACGGCTAATCTCCTACAATGAGCAGTTCTTC. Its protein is CASSQERLISYNEQFF.

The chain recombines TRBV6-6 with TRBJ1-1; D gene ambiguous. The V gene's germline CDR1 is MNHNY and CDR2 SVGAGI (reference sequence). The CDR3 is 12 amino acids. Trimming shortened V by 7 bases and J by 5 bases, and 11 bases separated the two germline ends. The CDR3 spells CASTTRRTEAFF. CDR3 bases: TGTGCCAGCACCACACGGCGTACTGAAGCTTTCTTT.

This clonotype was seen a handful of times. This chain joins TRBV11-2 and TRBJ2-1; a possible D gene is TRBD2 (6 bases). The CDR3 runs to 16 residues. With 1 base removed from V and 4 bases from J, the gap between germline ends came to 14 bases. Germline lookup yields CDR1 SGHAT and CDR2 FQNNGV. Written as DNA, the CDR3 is TGTGCCAGCAGCTTAGGTGCCCGGGGGAGATACAATGAGCAGTTCTTC. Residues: CASSLGARGRYNEQFF. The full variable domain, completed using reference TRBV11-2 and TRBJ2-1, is EAGVAQSPRYKIIEKRQSVAFWCNPISGHATLYWYQQILGQGPKLLIQFQNNGVVDDSQLPKDRFSAERLKGVDSTLKIQPAKLEDSAVYLCASSLGARGRYNEQFFGPGTRLTVL.

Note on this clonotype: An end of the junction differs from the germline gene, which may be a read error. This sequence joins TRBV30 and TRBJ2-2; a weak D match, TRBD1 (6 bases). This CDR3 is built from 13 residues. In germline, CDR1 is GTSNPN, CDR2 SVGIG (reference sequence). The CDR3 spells CAWSGQYTGELFF. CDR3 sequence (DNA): TGTGCATGGAGCGGACAGTACACCGGGGAGCTGTTTTTT. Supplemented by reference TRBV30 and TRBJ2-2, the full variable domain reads SQTIHQWPATLVQPVGSPLSLECTVEGTSNPNLYWYRQAAGRGLQLLFYSVGIGQISSEVPQNLSASRPQDRQFILSSKKLLLSDSGFYLCAWSGQYTGELFFGEGSRLTVL.

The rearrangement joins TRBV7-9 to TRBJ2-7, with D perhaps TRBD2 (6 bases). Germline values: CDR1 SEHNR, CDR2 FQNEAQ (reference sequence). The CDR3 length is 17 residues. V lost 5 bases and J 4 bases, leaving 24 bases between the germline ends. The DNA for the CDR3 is TGTGCCAGCAGCGATAGTGGTCTTGTCGGGAGAGGTTACGAGCAGTACTTC. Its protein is CASSDSGLVGRGYEQYF.

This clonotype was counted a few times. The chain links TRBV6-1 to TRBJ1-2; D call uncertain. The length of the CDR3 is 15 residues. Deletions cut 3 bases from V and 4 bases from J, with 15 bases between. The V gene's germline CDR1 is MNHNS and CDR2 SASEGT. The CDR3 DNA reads TGTGCCAGCAGTGAGCCACCCGGGCCCAGCTATGGCTACACCTTC. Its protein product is CASSEPPGPSYGYTF.

The DNA of the CDR3 is TGTGCCAGCAGTTACTCAAGCTTCACAGATACGCAGTATTTT. Amino acid sequence: CASSYSSFTDTQYF. This chain uses TRBV6-2 or TRBV6-3 with TRBJ2-3, with no clear D. The CDR3 covers 14 residues. V was shortened by 0 bases and J by 2 bases, with 6 bases between the two germline ends. Per the germline V gene, CDR1 is MNHEY and CDR2 is SVGEGT.

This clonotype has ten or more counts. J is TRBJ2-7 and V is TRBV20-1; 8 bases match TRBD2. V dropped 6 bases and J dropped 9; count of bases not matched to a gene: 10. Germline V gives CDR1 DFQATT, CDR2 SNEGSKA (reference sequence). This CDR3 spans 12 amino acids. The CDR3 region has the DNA TGCAGTGCCCCGGGAGCGGGGGTGGGGCAGTACTTC. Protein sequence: CSAPGAGVGQYF.

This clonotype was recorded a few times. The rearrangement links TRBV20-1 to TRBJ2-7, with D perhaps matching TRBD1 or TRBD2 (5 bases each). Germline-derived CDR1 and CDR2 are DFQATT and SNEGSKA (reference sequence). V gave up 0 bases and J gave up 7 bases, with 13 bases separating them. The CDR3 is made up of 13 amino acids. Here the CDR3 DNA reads TGCAGTGCTAGAGATTCCAGGGACGGGGAGCAGTACTTC. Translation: CSARDSRDGEQYF.

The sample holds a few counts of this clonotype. The CDR3 is CASSLASPGTGNTGELFF. In DNA, the CDR3 is TGTGCCAGCAGCTTAGCCTCCCCCGGGACAGGGAACACCGGGGAGCTGTTTTTT. The chain has TRBV7-2 and TRBJ2-2; 8 nucleotides line up with TRBD1. This CDR3 has 18 amino acids. The germline gives CDR1 SGHTA, CDR2 FQGNSA. The trim removed 0 bases at V and 1 base at J, leaving 7 bases unmatched.

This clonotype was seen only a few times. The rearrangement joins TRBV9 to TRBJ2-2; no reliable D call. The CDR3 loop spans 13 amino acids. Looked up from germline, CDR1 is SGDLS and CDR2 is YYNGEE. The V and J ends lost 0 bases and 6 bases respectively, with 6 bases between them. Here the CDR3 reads CASSVEGSGELFF. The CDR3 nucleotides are TGTGCCAGCAGCGTAGAAGGGTCCGGGGAGCTGTTTTTT. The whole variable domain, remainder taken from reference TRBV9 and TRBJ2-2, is DSGVTQTPKHLITATGQRVTLRCSPRSGDLSVYWYQQSLDQGLQFLIQYYNGEERAKGNILERFSAQQFPDLHSELNLSSLELGDSALYFCASSVEGSGELFFGEGSRLTVL.

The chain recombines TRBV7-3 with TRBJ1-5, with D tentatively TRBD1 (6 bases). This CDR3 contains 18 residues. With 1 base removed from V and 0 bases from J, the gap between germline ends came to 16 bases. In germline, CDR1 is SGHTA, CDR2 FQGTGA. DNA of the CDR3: TGTGCCAGCAGCTTAAAAATGGGGGCCGGAGTTAGCAATCAGCCCCAGCATTTT. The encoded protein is CASSLKMGAGVSNQPQHF.

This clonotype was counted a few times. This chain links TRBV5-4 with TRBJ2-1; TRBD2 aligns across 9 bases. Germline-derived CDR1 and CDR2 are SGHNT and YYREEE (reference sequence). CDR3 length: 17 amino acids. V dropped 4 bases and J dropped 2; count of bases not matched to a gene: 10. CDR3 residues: CASSLPLAGSPYNEQFF. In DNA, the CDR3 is TGTGCCAGCAGCCTCCCTCTAGCGGGGTCACCCTACAATGAGCAGTTCTTC. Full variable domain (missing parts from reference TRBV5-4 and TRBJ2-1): ETGVTQSPTHLIKTRGQQVTLRCSSQSGHNTVSWYQQALGQGPQFIFQYYREEENGRGNFPPRFSGLQFPNYSSELNVNALELDDSALYLCASSLPLAGSPYNEQFFGPGTRLTVL.

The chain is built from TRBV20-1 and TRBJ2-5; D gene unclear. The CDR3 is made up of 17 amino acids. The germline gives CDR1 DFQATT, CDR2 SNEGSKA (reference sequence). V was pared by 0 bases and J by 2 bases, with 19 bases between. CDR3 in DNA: TGCAGTGCTAGAGATTTGACGAGACCCTGGGGACAAGAGACCCAGTACTTC. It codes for CSARDLTRPWGQETQYF.

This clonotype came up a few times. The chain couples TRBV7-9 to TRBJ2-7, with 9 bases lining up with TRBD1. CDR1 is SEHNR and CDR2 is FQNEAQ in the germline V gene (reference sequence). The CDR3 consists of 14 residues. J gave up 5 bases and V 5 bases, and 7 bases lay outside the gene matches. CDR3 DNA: TGTGCCAGCAGCCCCGGGACAGGGCAGCACGAGCAGTACTTC. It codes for CASSPGTGQHEQYF.

In DNA, the CDR3 is TGTGCCAGCAGCCTACCGGGACGCGACACCGGGGAGCTGTTTTTT. This sequence encodes CASSLPGRDTGELFF. The rearrangement joins TRBV5-6 to TRBJ2-2, with D tentatively TRBD1 or TRBD2 (5 bases each). Per the germline V gene, CDR1 is SGHDT and CDR2 is YYEEEE. This CDR3 is built from 15 residues. V dropped 4 bases and J dropped 3 bases, with 13 bases sitting between them.

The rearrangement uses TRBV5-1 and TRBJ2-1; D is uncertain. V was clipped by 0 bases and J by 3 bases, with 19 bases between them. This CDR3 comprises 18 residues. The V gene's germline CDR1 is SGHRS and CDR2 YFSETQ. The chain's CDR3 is CASSLEWGSPSGYNEQFF. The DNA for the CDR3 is TGCGCCAGCAGCTTGGAGTGGGGATCCCCCAGTGGCTACAATGAGCAGTTCTTC.

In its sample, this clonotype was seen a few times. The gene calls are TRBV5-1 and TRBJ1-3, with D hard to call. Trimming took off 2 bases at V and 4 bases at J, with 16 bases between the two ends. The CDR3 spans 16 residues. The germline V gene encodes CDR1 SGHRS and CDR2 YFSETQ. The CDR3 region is CASSLTLRLEGNTIYF. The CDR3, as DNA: TGCGCCAGCAGCTTAACTCTACGTCTTGAGGGAAACACCATATATTTT. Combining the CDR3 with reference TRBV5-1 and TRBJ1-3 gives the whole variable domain KAGVTQTPRYLIKTRGQQVTLSCSPISGHRSVSWYQQTPGQGLQFLFEYFSETQRNKGNFPGRFSGRQFSNSRSEMNVSTLELGDSALYLCASSLTLRLEGNTIYFGEGSWLTVV.